The rows below give T cell receptor beta chains drawn from one sample of a study of CD8 T cells in ankylosing spondylitis. TCRdb fed the 5' RACE reads into MiXCR, producing one record per CDR3 protein. The sample holds a few hundred thousand distinct CDR3 sequences, roughly 15% seen once. The specimen sequenced was blood, either unsorted or a sorted T cell fraction (not recorded which). These receptors originate from a male donor with ankylosing spondylitis. The CDR3 runs from the conserved cysteine through the conserved F or W. The order of the fields is V gene, J gene, clone size, D gene, CDR3 protein, CDR3 DNA. D genes are given only for firm matches. Clone size is shown for a subset of rows, as once, few, many or a class of expanded clone.

>TRBV4-2|TRBJ2-7|.|.
CASRSQGYEQYF
TGTGCCAGCAGATCACAGGGCTACGAGCAGTACTTC
>TRBV5-1|TRBJ2-1|few|TRBD2
CASSTPPGLAGPHTYNEQFF
TGCGCCAGCAGCACGCCCCCGGGACTAGCGGGGCCCCACACCTACAATGAGCAGTTCTTC
>TRBV6-1|TRBJ2-7|.|.
CASIPPTGYEQYF
TGTGCCAGCATCCCCCCCACTGGTTACGAGCAGTACTTC
>TRBV12-3/TRBV12-4|TRBJ2-7|few|TRBD2
CASSLGSGRLSSYEQYF
TGTGCCAGCAGTTTAGGTAGCGGGAGGCTATCCTCCTACGAGCAGTACTTC
>TRBV4-2|TRBJ1-3|.|.
CASSPDFSNGNTIYF
TGTGCCAGCAGCCCGGACTTTTCGAATGGAAACACCATATATTTT
>TRBV7-9|TRBJ2-7|.|TRBD1
CASSRDRTNYEQYF
TGTGCCAGCAGTAGGGACAGGACGAACTACGAGCAGTACTTC
>TRBV5-1|TRBJ1-5|once|.
CASSLDSFNQPQHF
TGCGCCAGCAGCTTGGACAGTTTCAATCAGCCCCAGCATTTT
>TRBV9|TRBJ2-1|few|.
CASSVGSKYNEQFF
TGTGCCAGCAGCGTAGGAAGCAAATACAATGAGCAGTTCTTC
>TRBV5-4|TRBJ2-7|.|TRBD1
CASSDRGRNEQYF
TGTGCCAGCTCGGACAGGGGGAGAAACGAGCAGTACTTC
>TRBV27|TRBJ2-3|.|.
CASSLTSLYTDTQYF
TGTGCCAGCAGTTTAACTAGCCTATACACAGATACGCAGTATTTT
>TRBV7-9|TRBJ2-3|.|.
CASSPVPYGTDTQYF
TGTGCCAGCAGCCCCGTCCCTTATGGCACAGATACGCAGTATTTT
>TRBV7-9|TRBJ1-2|few|TRBD1
CASSSTGKLNGYTF
TGTGCCAGCAGCTCGACAGGGAAGCTGAATGGCTACACCTTC
>TRBV21-1|TRBJ2-4|.|.
CASSTDNAPKNIQYF
TGTGCCAGCAGCACCGATAATGCCCCCAAAAACATTCAGTACTTC
>TRBV28|TRBJ1-5|few|TRBD1
CASSLSSTGADNQPQHF
TGTGCCAGCAGTTTATCATCCACAGGGGCAGACAATCAGCCCCAGCATTTT
>TRBV3-1|TRBJ2-3|many|.
CASSRSGGTDTQYF
TGTGCCAGCAGCCGCTCGGGGGGCACAGATACGCAGTATTTT
>TRBV9|TRBJ1-4|few|TRBD1
CASSVQDRNNEKLFF
TGTGCCAGCAGCGTACAGGACAGGAACAATGAAAAACTGTTTTTT
>TRBV20-1|TRBJ1-6|few|TRBD1
CSARDRALSPLHF
TGCAGTGCTCGGGACAGGGCGTTGTCACCCCTCCACTTT
>TRBV6-2/TRBV6-3|TRBJ2-7|.|TRBD2
CASSYALSGSPYEQYF
TGTGCCAGCAGTTATGCCCTTAGCGGGAGCCCCTACGAGCAGTACTTC
>TRBV5-4|TRBJ1-1|.|.
CASSPAGGGSEAFF
TGTGCCAGCAGCCCGGCGGGAGGTGGTTCTGAAGCTTTCTTT
>TRBV12-3/TRBV12-4|TRBJ1-1|.|TRBD1
CASSWDREAFF
TGTGCCAGCAGTTGGGACAGAGAAGCTTTCTTT
>TRBV6-6|TRBJ2-1|few|.
CASSTRDGAEQFF
TGTGCCAGCAGTACCAGGGACGGCGCAGAGCAGTTCTTC
>TRBV5-1|TRBJ2-5|few|TRBD1
CASSSPGQGLRETQYF
TGCGCCAGCAGCTCCCCCGGACAGGGATTAAGAGAGACCCAGTACTTC
>TRBV28|TRBJ2-1|.|TRBD2
CASGSGGKSYNEQFF
TGTGCCAGCGGTTCGGGGGGGAAGTCCTACAATGAGCAGTTCTTC
>TRBV5-1|TRBJ2-5|few|.
CASSTGLQETQYF
TGCGCCAGCAGTACGGGCCTCCAAGAGACCCAGTACTTC
>TRBV7-8|TRBJ2-5|.|TRBD2
CASSRAGGYQETQYF
TGTGCCAGCAGCCGGGCCGGGGGGTATCAAGAGACCCAGTACTTC